Listed here is a single TCR beta chain. The data stem from a study of blood T cell repertoires in COVID-19. Across the study: Some COVID-19 samples were acute and others convalescent; all came from the United States, Italy and Spain. PBMCs, B-cell-depleted T cells, or T cells provided the cDNA or gDNA that made up the material.

Original processing notes: Estimation of nucleated cell counts relied on the amplification of reference gene primers. The repertoire was sequenced with immunoSEQ multiplex PCR; TCRdb's copy has only in-frame clones and lacks some. V and J calls and clone size are copied from that table; D and trimming were computed from the DNA. The top ten clones hold over 15% of a sample with approximately 120,000 clones, about 76% of them seen once. Losses at the gene ends were 5 bases for V and 2 bases for J; bases not matched to a gene: 5. Germline values: CDR1 LNHDA, CDR2 SQIVND (reference sequence). There are 15 residues in the CDR3.

Sequences were obtained from peripheral blood. The J gene is TRBJ2-1, the V gene TRBV19; TRBD2 aligns across 8 bases. This TCR was recovered from an elderly man with acute or convalescent COVID-19. The CDR3 loop is CASSPQLAAYNEQFF. The CDR3 DNA follows: TGTGCCAGTAGTCCCCAACTAGCGGCCTACAATGAGCAGTTCTTC.